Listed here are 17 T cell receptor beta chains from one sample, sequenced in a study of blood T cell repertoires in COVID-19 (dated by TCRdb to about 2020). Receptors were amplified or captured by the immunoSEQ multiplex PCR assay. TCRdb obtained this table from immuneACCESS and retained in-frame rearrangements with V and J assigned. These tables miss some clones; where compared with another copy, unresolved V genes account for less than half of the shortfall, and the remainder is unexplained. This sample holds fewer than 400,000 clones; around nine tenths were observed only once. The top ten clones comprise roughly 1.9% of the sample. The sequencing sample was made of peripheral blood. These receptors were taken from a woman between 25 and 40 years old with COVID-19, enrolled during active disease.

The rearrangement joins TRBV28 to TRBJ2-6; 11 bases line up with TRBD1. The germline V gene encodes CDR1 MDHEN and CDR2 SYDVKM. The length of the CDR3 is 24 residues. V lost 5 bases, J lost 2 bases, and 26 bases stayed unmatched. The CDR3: CASSQSIVWTGGDTRFTGANVLTF. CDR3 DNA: TGTGCCAGCAGTCAGTCGATAGTGTGGACAGGGGGCGACACTAGGTTTACTGGGGCCAACGTCCTGACTTTC. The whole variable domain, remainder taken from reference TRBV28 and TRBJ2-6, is DVKVTQSSRYLVKRTGEKVFLECVQDMDHENMFWYRQDPGLGLRLIYFSYDVKMKEKGDIPEGYSVSREKKERFSLILESASTNQTSMYLCASSQSIVWTGGDTRFTGANVLTFGAGSRLTVL.

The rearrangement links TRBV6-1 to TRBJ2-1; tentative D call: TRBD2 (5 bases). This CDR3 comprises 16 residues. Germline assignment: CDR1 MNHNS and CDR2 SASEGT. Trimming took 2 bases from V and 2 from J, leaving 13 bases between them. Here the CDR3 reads CASSEPGKNPYNEQFF. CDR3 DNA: TGTGCCAGCAGTGAACCCGGGAAAAATCCCTACAATGAGCAGTTCTTC.

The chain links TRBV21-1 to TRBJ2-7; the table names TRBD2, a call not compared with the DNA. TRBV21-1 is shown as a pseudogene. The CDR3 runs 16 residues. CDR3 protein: CASSKVDVELSYEQYV. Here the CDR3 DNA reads TGTGCCAGCAGCAAAGTAGACGTGGAGCTATCCTACGAGCAGTACGTC.

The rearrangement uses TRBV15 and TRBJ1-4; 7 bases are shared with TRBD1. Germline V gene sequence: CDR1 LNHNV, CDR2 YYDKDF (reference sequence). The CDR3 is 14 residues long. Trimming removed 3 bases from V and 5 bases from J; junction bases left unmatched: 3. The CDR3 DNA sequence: TGTGCCACCAGCAGCGGGACAGAGAATGAAAAACTGTTTTTT. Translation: CATSSGTENEKLFF.

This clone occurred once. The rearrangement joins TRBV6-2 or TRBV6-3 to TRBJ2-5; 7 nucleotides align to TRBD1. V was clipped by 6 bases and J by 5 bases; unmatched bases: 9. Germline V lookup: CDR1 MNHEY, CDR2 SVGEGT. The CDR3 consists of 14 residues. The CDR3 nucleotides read TGTGCCAGCAGCCTGGGACAGCCGGGGGAGACCCAGTACTTC. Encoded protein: CASSLGQPGETQYF.

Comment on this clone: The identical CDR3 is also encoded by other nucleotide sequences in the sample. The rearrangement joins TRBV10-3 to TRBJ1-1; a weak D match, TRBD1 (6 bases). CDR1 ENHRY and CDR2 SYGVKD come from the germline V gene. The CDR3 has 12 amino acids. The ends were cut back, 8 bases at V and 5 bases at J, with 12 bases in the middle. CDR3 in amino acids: CAIGRGLTEAFF. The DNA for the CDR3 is TGTGCCATCGGGCGGGGGCTGACTGAAGCTTTCTTT.

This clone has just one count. CDR3 amino acids: CAWSDGSSYEQYF. CDR3 nucleotide sequence: TGTGCCTGGAGTGATGGGAGCTCCTACGAGCAGTACTTC. The V and J genes are TRBV30 and TRBJ2-7, with D maybe TRBD2 (5 bases). Germline CDR1 is GTSNPN and CDR2 is SVGIG (reference sequence). V was shortened by 1 base and J by 0 bases, with 7 bases between the two germline ends. The length of the CDR3 is 13 residues.

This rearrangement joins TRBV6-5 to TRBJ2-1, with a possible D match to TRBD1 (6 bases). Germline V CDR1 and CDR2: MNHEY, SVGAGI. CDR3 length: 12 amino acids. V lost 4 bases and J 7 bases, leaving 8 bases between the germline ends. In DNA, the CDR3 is TGTGCCAGCAGTTTACAGGGTAATGAGCAGTTCTTC. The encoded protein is CASSLQGNEQFF.

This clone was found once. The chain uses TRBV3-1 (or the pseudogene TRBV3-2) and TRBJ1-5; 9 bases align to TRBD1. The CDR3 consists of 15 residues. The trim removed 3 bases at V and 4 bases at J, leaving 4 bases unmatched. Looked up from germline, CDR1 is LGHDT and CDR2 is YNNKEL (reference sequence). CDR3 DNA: TGTGCCAGCAGCCACGGGACAGGGCCTAATCAGCCCCAGCATTTT. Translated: CASSHGTGPNQPQHF.

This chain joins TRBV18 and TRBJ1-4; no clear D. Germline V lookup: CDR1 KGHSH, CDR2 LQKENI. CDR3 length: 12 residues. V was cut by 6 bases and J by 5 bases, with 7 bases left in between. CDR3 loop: CASSRRNEKLFF. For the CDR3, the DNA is TGTGCCAGCTCCAGGAGGAATGAAAAACTGTTTTTT.

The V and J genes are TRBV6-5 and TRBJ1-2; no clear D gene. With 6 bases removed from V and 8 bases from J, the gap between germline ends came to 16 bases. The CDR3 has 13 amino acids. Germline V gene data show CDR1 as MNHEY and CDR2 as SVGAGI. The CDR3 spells CASSRSGRPGYTF. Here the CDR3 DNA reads TGTGCCAGCAGCCGAAGTGGGCGACCCGGCTACACCTTC.

The CDR3: CASSLRELAGGKETQYF. CDR3 in DNA: TGTGCCAGCAGCCTAAGAGAGTTAGCGGGGGGCAAAGAGACCCAGTACTTC. This chain uses TRBV4-2 with TRBJ2-5; 10 nucleotides agree with TRBD2. The trim removed 4 bases at V and 3 bases at J, leaving 11 bases unmatched. Germline lookup yields CDR1 LGHNA and CDR2 YNFKEQ. The CDR3 length is 17 residues.

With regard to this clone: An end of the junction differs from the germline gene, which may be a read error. CDR3 in amino acids: CATSESGGQGSREQYF. In DNA form, the CDR3 reads TGTGCCACCAGTGAGTCAGGGGGACAGGGCTCTCGCGAGCAGTACTTC. This sequence joins TRBV10-3 and TRBJ2-7, with 9 bases aligning to TRBD1. The CDR3 contains 16 residues. Germline V lookup: CDR1 ENHRY, CDR2 SYGVKD.

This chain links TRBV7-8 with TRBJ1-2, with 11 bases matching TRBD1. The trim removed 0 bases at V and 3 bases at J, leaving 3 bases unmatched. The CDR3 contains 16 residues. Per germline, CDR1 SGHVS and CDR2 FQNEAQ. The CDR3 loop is CASSLAGGQGDYGYTF. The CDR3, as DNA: TGTGCCAGCAGCTTAGCAGGGGGACAGGGGGACTATGGCTACACCTTC.

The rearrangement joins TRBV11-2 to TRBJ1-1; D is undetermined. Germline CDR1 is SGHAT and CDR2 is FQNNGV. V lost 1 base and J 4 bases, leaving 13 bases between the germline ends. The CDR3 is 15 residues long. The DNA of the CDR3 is TGTGCCAGCAGCTTAGGGACTTCTCTTGGCACTGAAGCTTTCTTT. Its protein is CASSLGTSLGTEAFF.

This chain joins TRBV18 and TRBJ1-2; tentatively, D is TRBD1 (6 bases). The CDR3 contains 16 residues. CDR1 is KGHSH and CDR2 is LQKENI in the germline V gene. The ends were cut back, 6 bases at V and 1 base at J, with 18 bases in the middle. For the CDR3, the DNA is TGTGCCAGCTCGGAAACACAGGGTTGGGGTAACTATGGCTACACCTTC. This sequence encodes CASSETQGWGNYGYTF.

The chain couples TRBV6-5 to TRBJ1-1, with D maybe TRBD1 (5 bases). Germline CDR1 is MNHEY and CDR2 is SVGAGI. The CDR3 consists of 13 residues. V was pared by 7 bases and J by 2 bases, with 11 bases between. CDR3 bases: TGTGCCAGCAATGGGAGGGGTAACACTGAAGCTTTCTTT. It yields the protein CASNGRGNTEAFF.